The T cell receptor (beta chain) under discussion was sequenced for a study of radiotherapy plus CTLA-4 blockade in lung cancer. Whole-study results and caveats: Blood saw expansion of tumor-derived TCR clones after radiotherapy plus ipilimumab. Early clone dynamics of blood T cells, plus interferon-beta, reportedly predicted response best.

Comment on this clone: The antigen is undetermined.

Produced via immunoSEQ multiplex PCR; TCRdb's table is partial and in-frame only. The table records some 33,000 clones, 60% to 75% of them present only once. CDR1 and CDR2 from the germline V gene are LGHNA and YNFKEQ. The V end lost 5 bases, the J end lost 1 base, and 8 bases lay between the germline ends. CDR3 size: 14 residues. The receptor was derived from a human donor with non-small cell lung cancer whose response to radiotherapy plus ipilimumab could not be evaluated. This sample comprised peripheral blood, obtained from a patient treated with radiotherapy plus ipilimumab. The J gene is TRBJ2-2, the V gene TRBV4-2; D gene ambiguous. In DNA form, the CDR3 reads TGTGCCAGCAGCGTTTCAGGGAACACCGGGGAGCTGTTTTTT. It specifies CASSVSGNTGELFF.